The 22 T cell receptor beta chains in this list originate from one sample, sequenced in a study of T cells in Graves' hyperthyroidism and ophthalmopathy. Regions amplified from RNA transcripts were the TCR beta CDR3 regions. TCR CDR3 underwent first-round RT-PCR with the HTBI primer set. TCRdb called the multiplex PCR reads again in MiXCR, with one record for every CDR3 protein. The table records roughly 560,000 distinct CDR3 sequences, 14% to 15% of them present only once. Sample: blood. The receptor set was obtained from a woman aged 40 to 50 with Graves' ophthalmopathy.

The sample holds many counts of this clonotype. The J gene is TRBJ1-1, the V gene TRBV24-1; possibly TRBD1 for D (5 bases). This CDR3 spans 13 amino acids. Germline CDR1 and CDR2: KGHDR and SFDVKD. The V end lost 9 bases, the J end lost 0 bases, and 10 bases lay between the germline ends. CDR3 amino acids: CATVDRLNTEAFF. The CDR3 region has the DNA TGTGCCACCGTAGACAGACTGAACACTGAAGCTTTCTTT.

This clonotype was counted a few times. This chain uses TRBV20-1 with TRBJ1-2; a weak D match, TRBD1 (5 bases). CDR3 size: 11 residues. V dropped 6 bases and J dropped 4 bases, with 9 bases sitting between them. Per the germline V gene, CDR1 is DFQATT and CDR2 is SNEGSKA (reference sequence). This chain's CDR3 is CSARASYGYTF. CDR3 coding DNA: TGCAGTGCCAGGGCAAGCTATGGCTACACCTTC.

Many counts were recorded for this clonotype. The rearrangement joins TRBV6-2 or TRBV6-3 to TRBJ1-2; TRBD1 matches 7 bases. The J segment lost 4 bases and the V segment lost 8 bases, leaving 7 bases of the junction unmatched. The germline gives CDR1 MNHEY, CDR2 SVGEGT. This CDR3 comprises 13 residues. As DNA, the CDR3 is TGTGCCAGCGCCTTTGGGGACAGCTATGGCTACACCTTC. Translation: CASAFGDSYGYTF.

This clonotype appeared many times. The chain is built from TRBV11-2 and TRBJ1-2; no firm D call. With 0 bases removed from V and 8 bases from J, the gap between germline ends came to 19 bases. This CDR3 is built from 16 residues. In germline, CDR1 is SGHAT, CDR2 FQNNGV. The CDR3 reads CASSLDPQPSQAGYTF. In DNA form, the CDR3 reads TGTGCCAGCAGCTTAGATCCCCAACCCTCCCAGGCGGGCTACACCTTC.

The table lists this clonotype with many counts. The chain carries TRBV28 and TRBJ1-2, with a tentative D call TRBD1 (5 bases). This CDR3 region has 14 residues. Between the trimmed V and J ends, which lost 3 bases and 6 bases, there was a span of 14 bases. Germline lookup yields CDR1 MDHEN and CDR2 SYDVKM. The CDR3 region has the DNA TGTGCCAGCAGTTTCCCACCTCTGACAGATGGCTACACCTTC. Its translation: CASSFPPLTDGYTF.

This clonotype showed up many times. V usage is TRBV6-4 and J usage is TRBJ1-1, with 8 bases lining up with TRBD1. Germline CDR1 is MRHNA and CDR2 is SNTAGT. After removal of 6 bases from V and 4 bases from J, the junction contained 16 bases not matched to a gene. The CDR3 extends over 17 amino acids. CDR3: CASRRGQGRRFGTEAFF. DNA of the CDR3: TGTGCCAGCAGACGCGGACAGGGAAGGAGGTTCGGCACTGAAGCTTTCTTT.

The chain has TRBV6-2 or TRBV6-3 and TRBJ2-1; D is possibly TRBD2 (5 bases). Per germline, CDR1 MNHEY and CDR2 SVGEGT. The CDR3 spans 13 residues. Trimming took off 7 bases at V and 15 bases at J, with 22 bases between the two ends. CDR3 in amino acids: CASNFGGIDTLFF. The DNA for the CDR3 is TGTGCCAGCAACTTCGGAGGAATAGACACCCTGTTCTTC.

This clonotype occurred a few times. V usage is TRBV11-3 and J usage is TRBJ2-7; maybe TRBD2 (6 bases). Trimming shortened V by 1 base and J by 3 bases, and 13 bases separated the two germline ends. The CDR3 spans 15 residues. CDR1 and CDR2 (germline): SGHNT, YENEEA. In DNA, the CDR3 is TGTGCCAGCAGCTTAGCGGGAGTGTCCTTCTACGAGCAGTACTTC. Its protein product is CASSLAGVSFYEQYF.

The CDR3 DNA is TGTGCCAGCAGTTTATGGGAAAAGGGGACCTACGAGCAGTACTTC. Protein: CASSLWEKGTYEQYF. The chain uses TRBV28 and TRBJ2-7; D is possibly TRBD1 (5 bases). Germline V CDR1 and CDR2: MDHEN, SYDVKM. V lost 0 bases and J 2 bases, leaving 11 bases between the germline ends. The CDR3 consists of 15 residues.

This clonotype was counted many times. The CDR3 nucleotides are TGCAGTGCTAGGTCGTGGGGCTCTGGAAACACCATATATTTT. Amino acids: CSARSWGSGNTIYF. J is TRBJ1-3 and V is TRBV20-1; D is ambiguous. This CDR3 is 14 amino acids long. Germline assignment: CDR1 DFQATT and CDR2 SNEGSKA (reference sequence). Trimming left V 3 bases short and J 0 bases short, with 9 bases between.

The table lists this clonotype with many counts. This sequence joins TRBV20-1 and TRBJ2-7, with a possible D match to TRBD1 (6 bases). This CDR3 is built from 15 residues. Trimming pared 1 base from V and 2 bases from J, leaving 15 bases between. Germline CDR1 reads DFQATT; CDR2 reads SNEGSKA (reference sequence). CDR3 sequence: CSARASDRLTYEQYF. CDR3 DNA sequence: TGCAGTGCTAGAGCCTCCGACAGGTTGACCTACGAGCAGTACTTC.

This clonotype was detected ten times or more. The chain is built from TRBV12-3 or TRBV12-4 and TRBJ2-7; D is perhaps TRBD1 (5 bases). Trimming cost V 6 bases and J 3 bases, with 18 bases left between them. The CDR3 length is 15 residues. The CDR3 protein is CASSLGPITDYEQYF. CDR3 sequence (DNA): TGTGCCAGCAGCTTGGGGCCTATTACTGACTACGAGCAGTACTTC.

This clonotype was counted only a few times. V and J are TRBV13 and TRBJ2-6; D ambiguous. Trimming removed 3 bases from V and 1 base from J, with 13 bases in between. The germline V gene encodes CDR1 PRHDT and CDR2 FYEKMQ (reference sequence). The CDR3 is made up of 17 amino acids. The CDR3 bases are TGTGCCAGCAGCTTTCGACTGGGTTCTTCTGGGGCCAACGTCCTGACTTTC. This encodes CASSFRLGSSGANVLTF.

In its sample, this clonotype was seen many times. The rearrangement links TRBV12-3 or TRBV12-4 to TRBJ1-1, with unresolved D. CDR3 length: 16 amino acids. The ends were cut back, 5 bases at V and 0 bases at J, with 16 bases in the middle. CDR3 sequence (DNA): TGTGCCAGCAGTCCTCTCTTCCTTCGGATGAACACTGAAGCTTTCTTT. It specifies CASSPLFLRMNTEAFF.

This clonotype was seen ten or more times. The V and J genes are TRBV7-2 and TRBJ1-3; D is undetermined. Trimming left V 0 bases short and J 0 bases short, with 3 bases between. The germline V gene has CDR1 SGHTA and CDR2 FQGNSA. The CDR3 is 14 amino acids. The CDR3 is CASSLAHSGNTIYF. The CDR3 region has the DNA TGTGCCAGCAGCTTAGCCCACTCTGGAAACACCATATATTTT. Variable domain in full (rest from reference TRBV7-2 and TRBJ1-3): GAGVSQSPSNKVTEKGKDVELRCDPISGHTALYWYRQSLGQGLEFLIYFQGNSAPDKSGLPSDRFSAERTGGSVSTLTIQRTQQEDSAVYLCASSLAHSGNTIYFGEGSWLTVV.

The chain uses TRBV30 and TRBJ1-5, with D maybe TRBD1 (6 bases). V lost 3 bases to trimming and J lost 5 bases, with 11 bases between them. The CDR3 extends over 13 amino acids. Germline lookup yields CDR1 GTSNPN and CDR2 SVGIG (reference sequence). The CDR3 sequence: CAWSLSGDQPQHF. CDR3 coding DNA: TGTGCCTGGAGCCTTTCAGGGGATCAGCCCCAGCATTTT.

The chain employs TRBV28 and TRBJ1-5, with 11 bases matching TRBD1. CDR1 is MDHEN and CDR2 is SYDVKM in the germline V gene. After removal of 4 bases from V and 2 bases from J, the junction contained 4 bases not matched to a gene. The CDR3 length is 16 residues. The CDR3 here is CASSSGQGARNQPQHF. In DNA form, the CDR3 reads TGTGCCAGCAGTTCCGGACAGGGGGCGCGCAATCAGCCCCAGCATTTT.

This clonotype showed up many times. The chain carries TRBV6-5 and TRBJ1-2; TRBD1 matches 8 bases. J lost 8 bases, V lost 4 bases, and 9 bases had no gene match. This CDR3 region has 14 residues. Germline V gives CDR1 MNHEY, CDR2 SVGAGI. CDR3 nucleotides: TGTGCCAGCAGTTCCGACAGGGGTGCAGGGGGCTACACCTTC. Amino acid sequence: CASSSDRGAGGYTF.

On this clonotype itself: One end of the junction fails to match germline, which may point to a read error. This chain uses TRBV19 with TRBJ2-5; TRBD2 might be the D (5 bases). The CDR3 is made up of 15 amino acids. Germline V CDR1 and CDR2: LNHDA, SQIVND (reference sequence). As DNA, the CDR3 is TGTTCCAGTAGTATAAGGCGTGAGGGATCAGAGACCCAGTACTTC. It translates to CSSSIRREGSETQYF.

The rearrangement links TRBV4-1 to TRBJ2-2; the match to TRBD2 covers 12 bases. The CDR3 totals 16 residues. CDR1 is MGHRA and CDR2 is YSYEKL in the germline V gene. V gave up 3 bases and J gave up 4 bases; unmatched junction bases: 3. The CDR3 here is CASSQKTSGGTGELFF. For the CDR3, the DNA is TGCGCCAGCAGCCAGAAGACTAGCGGGGGCACCGGGGAGCTGTTTTTT.

This clonotype was counted between two and nine times. The chain employs TRBV7-6 and TRBJ2-2, with D uncertain. This CDR3 spans 13 amino acids. Looked up from germline, CDR1 is SGHVS and CDR2 is FNYEAQ. V dropped 6 bases and J dropped 5 bases, with 10 bases sitting between them. Here the CDR3 DNA reads TGTGCCAGCAGAAACGAGAGAACCGGGGAGCTGTTTTTT. Translation: CASRNERTGELFF.

The rearrangement links TRBV5-1 to TRBJ2-2; D gene uncertain. The germline CDR1 and CDR2 sequences are SGHRS and YFSETQ. The V end was cut by 0 bases, the J end by 6 bases, with 12 bases between. The CDR3 is 15 residues long. This chain's CDR3 is CASSLVPEFAGELFF. DNA of the CDR3: TGCGCCAGCAGCTTGGTGCCCGAGTTCGCCGGGGAGCTGTTTTTT.